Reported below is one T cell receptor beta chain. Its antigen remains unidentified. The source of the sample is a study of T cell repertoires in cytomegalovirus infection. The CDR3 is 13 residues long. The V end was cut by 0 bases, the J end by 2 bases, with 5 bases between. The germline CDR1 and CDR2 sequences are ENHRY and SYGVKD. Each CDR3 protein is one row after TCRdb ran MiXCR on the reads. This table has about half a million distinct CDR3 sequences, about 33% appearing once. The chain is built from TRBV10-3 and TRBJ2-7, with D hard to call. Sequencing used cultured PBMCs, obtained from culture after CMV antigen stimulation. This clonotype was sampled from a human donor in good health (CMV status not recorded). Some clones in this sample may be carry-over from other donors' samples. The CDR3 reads CAISESVTYEQYV. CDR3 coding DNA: TGTGCCATCAGTGAGTCCGTTACCTACGAGCAGTACGTC.